This TCR beta chain was captured in a study of blood T cell repertoires in COVID-19. Across the whole study: The United States, Italy and Spain were the sources of the acute and convalescent COVID-19 samples.

The CDR3 loop spans 13 amino acids. Germline lookup yields CDR1 SGHTA and CDR2 FQGNSA. Deletions cut 1 base from V and 7 bases from J, with 8 bases between. The assay was immunoSEQ multiplex PCR, and TCRdb's table has in-frame clones only and misses some. Among a few hundred thousand clones listed, around 86% were seen once. Sequencing was carried out using peripheral blood. The chain recombines TRBV7-2 with TRBJ1-5; no definite D call. The sequence was obtained from a man in his fifties with active or convalescent COVID-19. In nucleotides, the CDR3 is TGTGCCAGCAGCTTAGGGTGGAGACAGCCCCAGCATTTT. Protein product: CASSLGWRQPQHF.